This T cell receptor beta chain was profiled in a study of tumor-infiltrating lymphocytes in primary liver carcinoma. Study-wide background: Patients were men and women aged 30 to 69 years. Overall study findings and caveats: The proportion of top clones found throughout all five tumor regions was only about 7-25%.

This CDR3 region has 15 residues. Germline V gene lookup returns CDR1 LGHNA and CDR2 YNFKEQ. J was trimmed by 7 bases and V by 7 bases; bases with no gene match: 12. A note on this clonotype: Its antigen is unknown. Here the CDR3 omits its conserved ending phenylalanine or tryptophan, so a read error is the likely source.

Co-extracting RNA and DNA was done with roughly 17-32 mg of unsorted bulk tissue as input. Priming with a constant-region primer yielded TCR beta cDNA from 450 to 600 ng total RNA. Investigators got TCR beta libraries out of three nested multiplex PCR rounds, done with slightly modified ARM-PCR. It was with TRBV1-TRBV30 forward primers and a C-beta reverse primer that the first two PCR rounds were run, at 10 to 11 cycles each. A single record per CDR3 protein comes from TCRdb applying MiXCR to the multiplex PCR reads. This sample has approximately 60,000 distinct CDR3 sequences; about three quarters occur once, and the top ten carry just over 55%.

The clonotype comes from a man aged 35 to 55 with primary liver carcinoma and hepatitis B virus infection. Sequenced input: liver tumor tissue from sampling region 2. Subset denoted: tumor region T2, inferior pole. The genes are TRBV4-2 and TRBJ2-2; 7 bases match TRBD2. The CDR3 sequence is CASKGTNGTIGELFL. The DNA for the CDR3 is TGTGCCAGCAAAGGGACTAACGGGACCATCGGGGAGCTGTTTTTA.